The next 2 T cell receptor beta chains were all read from a single sample in a study of CD8+ T cells in alopecia areata. Indicated treatment: oral pan-JAK inhibitor, 5-10 mg twice daily. As the sequencing template, cDNA was produced by extracting RNA and reverse transcribing it. Some clones are missing from TCRdb's copy, which holds only in-frame ones; the method was immunoSEQ multiplex PCR. Of more than 140,000 clones listed, around 86% are singletons. The sample consisted of CD8+ T cells sorted from blood, taken at week 4, from a patient treated with tofacitinib. All receptors come from a human donor with alopecia areata.

This clone has a single count. This sequence joins TRBV5-6 and TRBJ2-1, with 10 bases identical to TRBD2. CDR3 size: 16 residues. V lost 0 bases, J lost 8 bases, and 8 bases stayed unmatched. Germline V lookup: CDR1 SGHDT, CDR2 YYEEEE. In DNA form, the CDR3 reads TGTGCCAGCAGCTTGGGTTGGGCTAGCGGGAGTTATGAGCAGTTCTTC. Translation: CASSLGWASGSYEQFF.

This clone was detected a few times. This chain uses TRBV10-3 with TRBJ1-1; no definite D call. The V end was cut by 7 bases, the J end by 0 bases, with 12 bases between. Germline V gene sequence: CDR1 ENHRY, CDR2 SYGVKD. The CDR3 runs to 14 residues. CDR3 region: CAIIDPDMNTEAFF. Written as DNA, the CDR3 is TGTGCCATCATAGATCCCGATATGAACACTGAAGCTTTCTTT.